This T cell receptor (beta chain) was documented in a study of cytomegalovirus exposure and HLA in healthy donors. General study points: The authors considered a cluster of highly shared sequence variants likely to be a sequencing artifact. Evidence from a later analysis indicated that most CMV-associated TCR beta chains looked HLA-restricted. Presence/absence analyses treated sequencing depth as roughly uniform across donors. Another analysis was done later, and it associated more than 15,000 TCR beta sequences with HLA alleles at 0.05 false discovery rate.

For this clone: Its target is unknown.

The PCR used 60 Vbeta and 13 Jbeta primers. TCRdb's table, derived via immunoSEQ multiplex PCR, lists solely in-frame clones and lacks some. The table records some 180,000 clones, 77% of them present only once. Deletions cut 5 bases from V and 6 bases from J, with 19 bases between. The CDR3 has 15 residues. Germline-derived CDR1 and CDR2 are GTSNPN and SVGIG (reference sequence). The chain combines TRBV30 with TRBJ2-2, with TRBD2 as a possible D gene (7 bases). The sequenced material came from PBMCs. The source of this sequence is a man aged 18-30 years in good health and CMV-seronegative. CDR3 residues: CAWDPWGGRSGELFF. CDR3 in DNA: TGTGCCTGGGACCCATGGGGGGGGCGGTCCGGGGAGCTGTTTTTT.